The rows below give T cell receptor beta chains drawn from one sample of a study of T-cell reconstitution after alpha-beta-depleted transplantation in children. MiXCR, run by TCRdb on the PCR reads, gives a single entry per CDR3 protein. The repertoire holds 400,000 to 500,000 distinct CDR3 sequences, approximately 10% seen once, with about 5% in the top ten. Sequencing was performed on PBMCs from the stem cell graft donor, taken from the stem cell graft. These receptors came from a human donor who donated a stem cell graft to a child with acute myeloid leukemia. Each CDR3 is given without its conserved first and last residue. D genes are given only for firm matches. For some rows the clone size is stated as once, few or many, or as a class when expanded; others skip it.

clone size: -; D gene: -; V gene: TRBV3-1; CDR3 protein: ASSQGSGTLDLLQETQY
clone size: few; D gene: -; V gene: TRBV5-1; CDR3 protein: ASSLSGRDYEQY
clone size: -; D gene: -; V gene: TRBV4-3; CDR3 protein: ASSQDRGSQF
clone size: -; D gene: -; V gene: TRBV15; CDR3 protein: ATSNRQTYEQY
clone size: few; D gene: -; V gene: TRBV20-1; CDR3 protein: SARNTETQY
clone size: few; D gene: TRBD1; V gene: TRBV7-6; CDR3 protein: ALGTGSSGANVLT
clone size: many; D gene: TRBD2; V gene: TRBV20-1; CDR3 protein: SARERFSVAGGPQETQY
clone size: many; D gene: TRBD1; V gene: TRBV15; CDR3 protein: ATSSGTGGPGELF
clone size: -; D gene: TRBD2; V gene: TRBV6-2/TRBV6-3; CDR3 protein: ASSGLAGEGETQY
clone size: many; D gene: -; V gene: TRBV25-1; CDR3 protein: ASSDRVANYGYT
clone size: -; D gene: -; V gene: TRBV5-5; CDR3 protein: ASSWGSREDNVLT
clone size: many; D gene: TRBD1; V gene: TRBV20-1; CDR3 protein: SARDRENQPQH
clone size: few; D gene: -; V gene: TRBV9; CDR3 protein: ASTRDVAGGTDTQY
clone size: few; D gene: -; V gene: TRBV7-9; CDR3 protein: ASTPNVAGEAF
clone size: -; D gene: -; V gene: TRBV29-1; CDR3 protein: SVVGAGMNTEAF
clone size: few; D gene: -; V gene: TRBV11-1; CDR3 protein: ASSQQGGSTEAF
clone size: few; D gene: TRBD1; V gene: TRBV29-1; CDR3 protein: SVDTGTGKNNEQF
clone size: -; D gene: TRBD2; V gene: TRBV10-2; CDR3 protein: ASRSGRNTGELF
clone size: many; D gene: -; V gene: TRBV6-5; CDR3 protein: ASSYSNYGYEQF
clone size: -; D gene: -; V gene: TRBV15; CDR3 protein: ATSIGWAGSYEQY
clone size: -; D gene: -; V gene: TRBV6-5; CDR3 protein: ASSYSVRQASQETQY
clone size: -; D gene: -; V gene: TRBV6-1; CDR3 protein: ASSEDRTVYTGELF
clone size: few; D gene: -; V gene: TRBV2; CDR3 protein: ASSEWTAEGMNTEAF
clone size: few; D gene: TRBD1; V gene: TRBV20-1; CDR3 protein: SGGTGLNTEAF
clone size: -; D gene: -; V gene: TRBV6-1; CDR3 protein: ASGSVDFGNAIY
clone size: few; D gene: TRBD1; V gene: TRBV19; CDR3 protein: ASSTPTGGSNQPQH
clone size: few; D gene: -; V gene: TRBV7-2; CDR3 protein: ASSFALESYNEQF
clone size: few; D gene: TRBD2; V gene: TRBV20-1; CDR3 protein: SARPSGRNTGELF
clone size: many; D gene: -; V gene: TRBV15; CDR3 protein: ATSRDPYYSSTDTQY
clone size: many; D gene: -; V gene: TRBV4-1; CDR3 protein: ASRHPQGNDNEQF
clone size: -; D gene: TRBD2; V gene: TRBV10-3; CDR3 protein: AISVTGTSGGMYQETQY
clone size: once; D gene: -; V gene: TRBV7-2; CDR3 protein: ASSSGPPHQPQH
clone size: few; D gene: TRBD1; V gene: TRBV10-2; CDR3 protein: ASSQGAKNSQY
clone size: -; D gene: TRBD1; V gene: TRBV11-2; CDR3 protein: ASRHGTVYEQY
clone size: -; D gene: -; V gene: TRBV7-9; CDR3 protein: ASSLGGPSYEQY
clone size: few; D gene: -; V gene: TRBV7-9; CDR3 protein: ASSFRVSQETQY